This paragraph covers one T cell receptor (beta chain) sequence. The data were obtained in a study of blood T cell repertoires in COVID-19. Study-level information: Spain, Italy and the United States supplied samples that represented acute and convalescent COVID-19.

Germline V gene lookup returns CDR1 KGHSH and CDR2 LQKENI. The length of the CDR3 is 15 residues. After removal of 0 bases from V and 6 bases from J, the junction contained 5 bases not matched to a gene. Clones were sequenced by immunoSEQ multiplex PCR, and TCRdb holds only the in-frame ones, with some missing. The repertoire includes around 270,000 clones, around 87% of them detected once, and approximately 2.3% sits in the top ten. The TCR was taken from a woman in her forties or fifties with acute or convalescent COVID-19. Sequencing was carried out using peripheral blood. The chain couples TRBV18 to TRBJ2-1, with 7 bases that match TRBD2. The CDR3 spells CASSPPSGLGNEQFF. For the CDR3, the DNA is TGTGCCAGCTCACCACCCTCCGGACTAGGCAATGAGCAGTTCTTC.